This TCR beta chain comes out of a study of CD8 T cells in Susac syndrome. About the study: Patients with Susac syndrome who were sequenced included 5 or 6 with active disease and eight in remission.

This clonotype has only one observation. Its specificity is unknown. Patients with Susac syndrome showed fulfilment of recently defined diagnostic criteria for definite or probable disease. Study-wide results and limits: The greatest CD8+ clonal expansion in Susac occurred in TEMRA cells and in active patients. The number of individuals included in the study's TCR sequencing and HLA analysis was acknowledged as relatively small.

Random hexamers were used to reverse transcribe about 0.5 to 1 ug of RNA. Each CDR3 protein is one row after TCRdb ran MiXCR on the immunoSEQ multiplex PCR reads. This repertoire shows under 110,000 distinct CDR3 sequences, approximately 94% found once; its top ten account for about 0.41%. The CDR3 extends over 16 amino acids. V lost 6 bases, J lost 5 bases, and 12 bases stayed unmatched. Material: CD8+ T cells from PBMCs. This TCR came from a human donor with Susac syndrome. The V gene is TRBV12-3 or TRBV12-4, the J gene TRBJ2-3, with 9 bases identical to TRBD1. CDR3 loop: CASSLSLGQGQDTQYF. Written as DNA, the CDR3 is TGTGCCAGCAGCCTTTCATTGGGACAGGGACAAGATACGCAGTATTTT.